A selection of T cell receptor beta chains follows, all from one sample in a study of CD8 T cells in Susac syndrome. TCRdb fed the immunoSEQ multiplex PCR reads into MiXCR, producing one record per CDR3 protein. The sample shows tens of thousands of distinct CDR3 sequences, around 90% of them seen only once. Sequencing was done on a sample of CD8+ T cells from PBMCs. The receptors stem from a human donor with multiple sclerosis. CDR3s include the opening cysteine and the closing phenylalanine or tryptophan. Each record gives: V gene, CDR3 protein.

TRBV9 CASSVGEISGNTIYF
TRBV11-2 CASSFAGVPYEQYF
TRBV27 CASSLFPGDTEAFF
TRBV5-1 CASSLELAVVETQYF
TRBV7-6 CASSSSGGQGAFF
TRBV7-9 CASSSGTGGVANSPLHF
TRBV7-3 CASSPRLAGDNEQFF
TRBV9 CASSVQWSEAFF
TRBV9 CASSASGVGGETQYF
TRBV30 CAWSLMIGLSNEQFF
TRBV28 CASRDSMTVDEQYF
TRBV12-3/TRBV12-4 CASSAGTGPYNEQFF
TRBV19 CASKWSSGSDEQFF
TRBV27 CASSYLPPGLSYNEQFF
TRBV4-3 CASSQGKNTEAFF
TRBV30 CAWSARQGGATNEKLFF
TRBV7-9 CASSLEAANYGYTF
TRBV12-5 CASGLDGTGPNEQYF
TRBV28 CASSRDNQETQYF
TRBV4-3 CASSQSLAGGRETQYF
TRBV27 CASSPAGYPYNEQFF
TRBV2 CASRPGLSNTGELFF
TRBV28 CASSLQGLGYGYTF
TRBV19 CASTGSVHNEQFF
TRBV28 CASSPRPVRGYTF
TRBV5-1 CATQGERNTGELFF
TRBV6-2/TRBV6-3 CASTLTGYRATGELFF
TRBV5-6 CASSLEAGVRREQFF
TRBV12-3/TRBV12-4 CASSFGSFSYNEQFF
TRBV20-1 CSAYSRPGGEKLFF
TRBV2 CASRPTGDYEQYF
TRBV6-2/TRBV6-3 CASSLTGNYGYTF
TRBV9 CASSPDGSYGYTF
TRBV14 CASSSRGRVFYNEQFF
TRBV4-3 CASSRLPGAEAFF
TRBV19 CASSLTSGAQQYF
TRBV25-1 CASSEMRGLAGDTQYF
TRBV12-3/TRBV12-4 CASSGGEGRYNEQFF
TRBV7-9 CASSLRGGASYEQYF
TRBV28 CASSLRPSSYEQYF
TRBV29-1 CSPKRGGTEAFF
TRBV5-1 CASSSLTGNTEAFF
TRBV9 CASSRWGAGDEQFF
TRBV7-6 CASSPWDSYEQYF
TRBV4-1 CASSQFPGQGAKDTGELFF
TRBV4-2 CASSPQTGSSYNEQFF
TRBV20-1 CSARRGSGGKPYEQYF
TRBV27 CASSSYVGPSNEQFF
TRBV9 CASSSGAGKLFF
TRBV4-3 CASSPWPADNEQFF
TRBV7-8 CASSLGGPYEQYF
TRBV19 CASSIGEWDEQYF
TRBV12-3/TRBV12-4 CASSLYQGQPQHF